One sample yielded the 18 T cell receptor beta chains listed below, sequenced in a study of blood T cell repertoires in COVID-19 (dated by TCRdb to about 2020). Receptor amplification or capture employed the immunoSEQ multiplex PCR assay. TCRdb obtained this table from immuneACCESS and retained in-frame rearrangements with V and J assigned. These tables miss some clones; where compared with another copy, unresolved V genes account for less than half of the shortfall, and the remainder is unexplained. Recorded for this sample are roughly 220,000 clones; roughly four fifths of them occurred a single time. The ten largest account for approximately 16% of the sample. Material for sequencing was PBMCs or T cells enriched from blood (not recorded which). Receptors originate from a man aged 40-55 years who had recovered from COVID-19.

This rearrangement joins TRBV27 to TRBJ1-5; 10 nucleotides line up with TRBD1. V shed 5 bases and J 1 base; nucleotides not matched to a gene: 5. The CDR3 extends over 16 amino acids. Germline CDR1 is MNHEY and CDR2 is SMNVEV (reference sequence). The chain's CDR3 is CASSRQGARSNQPQHF. The CDR3, as DNA: TGTGCCAGCAGTAGACAGGGGGCGCGAAGCAATCAGCCCCAGCATTTT.

This sequence joins TRBV6-2 or TRBV6-3 and TRBJ2-7; no firm D call. Trimming removed 0 bases from V and 7 bases from J, with 16 bases in between. Germline loops: CDR1 MNHEY, CDR2 SVGEGT. There are 15 residues in the CDR3. For the CDR3, the DNA is TGTGCCAGCAGTTACTCGGGCAGGCCTTTAAGGGAGCAGTACTTC. Translated: CASSYSGRPLREQYF.

V is TRBV7-2 and J is TRBJ1-3, with a possible D match to TRBD1 (5 bases). V shed 1 base and J shed 3 bases, with 7 bases lying between them. This CDR3 has 14 amino acids. Germline V lookup: CDR1 SGHTA, CDR2 FQGNSA. The CDR3 DNA is TGTGCCAGCAGCTTAGACAGGAATGGAAACACCATATATTTT. It translates to CASSLDRNGNTIYF.

CDR3 sequence (DNA): TGTGCCAGTAGTAACTCTCGACAGAGCAATCAGCCCCAGCATTTT. This codes for CASSNSRQSNQPQHF. J is TRBJ1-5 and V is TRBV19; D is perhaps TRBD1 (5 bases). Germline-derived CDR1 and CDR2 are LNHDA and SQIVND (reference sequence). Trimming removed 4 bases from V and 1 base from J, with 11 bases in between. The length of the CDR3 is 15 residues. The entire variable domain, with the rest obtained from reference TRBV19 and TRBJ1-5, is as follows: DGGITQSPKYLFRKEGQNVTLSCEQNLNHDAMYWYRQDPGQGLRLIYYSQIVNDFQKGDIAEGYSVSREKKESFPLTVTSAQKNPTAFYLCASSNSRQSNQPQHFGDGTRLSIL.

V and J are TRBV11-2 and TRBJ2-7; D is perhaps TRBD1 (6 bases). This CDR3 spans 13 amino acids. The germline V gene encodes CDR1 SGHAT and CDR2 FQNNGV. The V and J ends lost 3 bases and 12 bases respectively, with 18 bases between them. This CDR3 reads CASSFAKGHPSYF. The CDR3 DNA is TGTGCCAGCAGCTTCGCTAAGGGACACCCGTCGTACTTC.

V gene TRBV29-1 combines with J gene TRBJ1-2; D perhaps matches TRBD1 (6 bases). Trimming stripped 3 bases from V and 6 bases from J, with 14 bases between. This CDR3 spans 13 amino acids. Germline V gene sequence: CDR1 SQVTM, CDR2 ANQGSEA. The CDR3 loop reads CSVDLRQGNGYTF. In nucleotides, the CDR3 is TGCAGCGTTGATTTGAGGCAGGGGAATGGCTACACCTTC. The full variable domain, completed using reference TRBV29-1 and TRBJ1-2, is SAVISQKPSRDICQRGTSLTIQCQVDSQVTMMFWYRQQPGQSLTLIATANQGSEATYESGFVIDKFPISRPNLTFSTLTVSNMSPEDSSIYLCSVDLRQGNGYTFGSGTRLTVV.

This chain joins TRBV15 and TRBJ2-1; 7 bases map to TRBD2. The CDR3 has 15 amino acids. After removal of 2 bases from V and 3 bases from J, the junction contained 4 bases not matched to a gene. Germline CDR1 is LNHNV and CDR2 is YYDKDF (reference sequence). The CDR3 sequence: CATSRMLADYNEQFF. Here the CDR3 DNA reads TGTGCCACCAGCAGAATGCTAGCGGACTACAATGAGCAGTTCTTC. Together with reference TRBV15 and TRBJ2-1, the CDR3 gives the full variable domain: DAMVIQNPRYQVTQFGKPVTLSCSQTLNHNVMYWYQQKSSQAPKLLFHYYDKDFNNEADTPDNFQSRRPNTSFCFLDIRSPGLGDTAMYLCATSRMLADYNEQFFGPGTRLTVL.

This clone was recorded a few times. The chain has TRBV4-2 and TRBJ1-6, with a possible D match to TRBD1 (6 bases). V was cut by 0 bases and J by 5 bases, with 11 bases left in between. CDR3 length: 16 residues. The germline V gene encodes CDR1 LGHNA and CDR2 YNFKEQ. In nucleotides, the CDR3 is TGTGCCAGCAGCCAAGATGGGACACCCGATAATTCACCCCTCCACTTT. Translated: CASSQDGTPDNSPLHF.

V gene TRBV2 combines with J gene TRBJ2-7; D remains ambiguous. V was pared by 4 bases and J by 0 bases, with 4 bases between. Germline loops: CDR1 SNHLY, CDR2 FYNNEI. The CDR3 contains 12 residues. The CDR3 DNA is TGTGCCAGCAGTGCTAGCTCCTACGAGCAGTACTTC. Encoded protein: CASSASSYEQYF.

The chain employs TRBV6-6 and TRBJ2-6; D not certain. Germline loops: CDR1 MNHNY, CDR2 SVGAGI (reference sequence). The CDR3 consists of 18 residues. V shed 6 bases and J shed 0 bases, with 18 bases lying between them. The chain's CDR3 is CASSRSGGATSGANVLTF. CDR3 nucleotide sequence: TGTGCCAGCAGCCGATCCGGTGGAGCAACCTCTGGGGCCAACGTCCTGACTTTC.

For this clone: The identical CDR3 is also encoded by other nucleotide sequences in the sample. The chain uses TRBV11-3 and TRBJ2-7, with TRBD2 matching 7 bases. The CDR3 covers 15 residues. Germline V gene sequence: CDR1 SGHNT, CDR2 YENEEA. V was pared by 1 base and J by 2 bases, with 5 bases of the junction left unmatched. In DNA, the CDR3 is TGTGCCAGCAGCTTAGGCGGGAGTGGGACCTACGAGCAGTACTTC. Its protein is CASSLGGSGTYEQYF.

The chain employs TRBV7-2 and TRBJ1-2, with D tentatively TRBD1 (5 bases). Trimming removed 5 bases at V and 8 bases at J, with 24 bases between. CDR1 and CDR2 from the germline V gene are SGHTA and FQGNSA. The CDR3 length is 16 residues. The CDR3 nucleotides are TGTGCCAGCAGCCCGGGGCGCCCCGGAGGGGTTTACGGCTACACCTTC. Translation gives CASSPGRPGGVYGYTF.

This chain joins TRBV28 and TRBJ2-1; 7 nucleotides match TRBD1. Germline assignment: CDR1 MDHEN and CDR2 SYDVKM. The length of the CDR3 is 12 residues. Trimming removed 6 bases from V and 15 bases from J; junction bases left unmatched: 11. CDR3 in amino acids: CASSFGDSPTFF. The CDR3 DNA follows: TGTGCCAGCAGCTTTGGGGACAGTCCCACGTTCTTC.

This clone was detected only once. CDR3 amino acids: CATFLRGCSGDNEQFF. Written as DNA, the CDR3 is TGTGCCACCTTTTTGCGTGGCTGCAGCGGTGACAATGAGCAGTTCTTC. The rearrangement links TRBV24-1 to TRBJ2-1, with D perhaps TRBD2 (5 bases). Germline-derived CDR1 and CDR2 are KGHDR and SFDVKD. CDR3 size: 16 residues. Deletions cut 9 bases from V and 5 bases from J, with 22 bases between.

The chain couples TRBV5-5 to TRBJ1-1; TRBD1 matches 10 bases. CDR3 size: 17 residues. CDR1 is SGHKS and CDR2 is YYEKEE in the germline V gene (reference sequence). V shed 0 bases, J shed 5 bases, and the junction held 10 bases outside the gene matches. The CDR3: CASSLAERQGAWTEAFF. In nucleotides, the CDR3 is TGTGCCAGCAGCTTGGCCGAGCGACAGGGGGCCTGGACTGAAGCTTTCTTT. Full variable domain (remainder filled in from reference TRBV5-5 and TRBJ1-1): DAGVTQSPTHLIKTRGQQVTLRCSPISGHKSVSWYQQVLGQGPQFIFQYYEKEERGRGNFPDRFSARQFPNYSSELNVNALLLGDSALYLCASSLAERQGAWTEAFFGQGTRLTVV.

The rearrangement links TRBV18 to TRBJ1-1; D remains unclear. This CDR3 region has 19 residues. Trimming pared 6 bases from V and 1 base from J, leaving 27 bases between. In germline, CDR1 is KGHSH, CDR2 LQKENI. CDR3 sequence (DNA): TGTGCCAGCTCGTACCGTCCTACAGATTTACTAGAAGGGAACACTGAAGCTTTCTTT. Amino acids: CASSYRPTDLLEGNTEAFF.

The chain has TRBV29-1 and TRBJ1-5, with unresolved D. CDR1 is SQVTM, CDR2 ANQGSEA, per germline. The CDR3 totals 13 residues. Between the trimmed V and J ends, which lost 6 bases and 0 bases, there was a span of 9 bases. CDR3 residues: CSVIQNSNQPQHF. Written as DNA, the CDR3 is TGCAGCGTCATCCAAAATAGCAATCAGCCCCAGCATTTT.

The rearrangement joins TRBV13 to TRBJ2-5; the D gene is possibly TRBD1 (5 bases). The germline CDR1 and CDR2 sequences are PRHDT and FYEKMQ (reference sequence). V was trimmed by 1 base and J by 6 bases, leaving 12 bases between them. This CDR3 is 14 amino acids long. This CDR3 is CASSLAQGRKTQYF. DNA of the CDR3: TGTGCCAGCAGCTTAGCGCAGGGTCGAAAGACCCAGTACTTC.